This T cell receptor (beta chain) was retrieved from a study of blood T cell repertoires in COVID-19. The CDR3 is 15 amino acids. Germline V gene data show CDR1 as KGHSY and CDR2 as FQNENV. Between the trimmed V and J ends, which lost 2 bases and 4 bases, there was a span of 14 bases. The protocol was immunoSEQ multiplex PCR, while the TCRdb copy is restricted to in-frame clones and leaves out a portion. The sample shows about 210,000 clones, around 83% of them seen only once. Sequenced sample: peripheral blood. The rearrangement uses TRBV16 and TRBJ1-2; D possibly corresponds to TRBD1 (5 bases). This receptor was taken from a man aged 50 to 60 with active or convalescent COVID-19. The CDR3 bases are TGTGCCAGCAGCCAAGGCGGGACCGCTTCCTATGGCTACACCTTC. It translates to CASSQGGTASYGYTF. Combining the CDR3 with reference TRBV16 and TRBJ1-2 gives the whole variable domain GEEVAQTPKHLVRGEGQKAKLYCAPIKGHSYVFWYQQVLKNEFKFLISFQNENVFDETGMPKERFSAKCLPNSPCSLEIQATKLEDSAVYFCASSQGGTASYGYTFGSGTRLTVV.